This TCR beta chain appears in the sequencing data of a study of cytomegalovirus exposure and HLA in healthy donors (dated by TCRdb to the late 2010s). About the study as a whole: An earlier analysis of 587 of the donors reported approximately 280 Gb of sequence data and 95 million to 130 million unique TCR beta sequences obtained from 180 million or so T cells. Roughly 300 gigabases of sequencing data and 70 million to 100 million unique TCR sequences were included in an early release covering over 600 HLA-typed donors. The genetic ancestry cluster associated with self-reported Caucasian donors included about 84% of the roughly 360 genotyped donors. The study was designed to test whether signatures of past pathogen exposure could be identified by cataloging public T cell receptors. Using immunosequencing, the study profiled T cell repertoires from 500 to 800 subjects and related those repertoires to cytomegalovirus serostatus. Besides the first cohort of 500 to 700 subjects, a separate validation cohort made up of 120 different subjects was used. To predict cytomegalovirus infection status, the study brought together high-throughput TCR immunosequencing, statistical association of individual TCRs with disease status, and machine learning. To study patterns of TCR occurrence, a later analysis re-analyzed previously published TCR beta repertoires from 550 to 800 donors and added high-resolution HLA genotyping. Rather than drawing on any new phenotypic data, the later analysis identified candidate immune exposures from TCR beta sequences and the way those sequences occurred across donors. To decide whether each TCR beta V gene segment behaved as functional or pseudogenic, an earlier analysis of approximately 590 of the donors relied on high-throughput TCR beta sequencing. Donor age, sex, ethnicity and CMV serostatus were collected together with the repertoire data. In a later genetic analysis, genome-wide SNP genotypes for about 65% of the 666 donors were used, and that subset was treated as a discovery cohort. Every repertoire in the discovery cohort had been generated on one and the same sequencing platform. HLA typing included class I and class II loci at four-digit resolution. Typing coverage varied by locus: 629-630 donors for A, B, C, DRB1 and DQB1; roughly 560 for DQA1; over 600 for DPA1; approximately 490 for DPB1. A few DR-DQ haplotypes were handled as single units for association and clustering because linkage in the cohort was strong. Among about 410 genotyped donors of the cohort, an average of around 250,000 unique TCR beta nucleotide sequences was sequenced per donor, of which about 18% were non-productive.

This clone was found a few times. Its antigen has not been determined. Base-call qualities are not available, and no considerably larger clone is one nucleotide away. Per the germline V gene, KGHSH is the CDR1 and LQKENI is the CDR2. Deletion took 1 base off V and 1 base off J, with a span of 7 bases between the germline ends. From its cysteine to its phenylalanine, the CDR3 spans 14 amino acids. CDR3 DNA is the only sequence kept; it has 42 bases, read in frame from the first base. What the research found in general, with its limitations: A cluster of highly shared sequence variants was judged likely to be a technical artifact of the sequencing pipeline. Cytomegalovirus status was reported to be diagnosed by the classifier with high specificity and sensitivity in both the original and validation cohorts. In a later analysis, TCR association rates were found to vary across HLA loci, with the most associated TCRs seen for DRB1 alleles and the fewest for HLA-C alleles. In a later analysis, HLA-associated TCR beta chains showed more clonal expansion and lower generation probabilities than non-associated chains that were equally common. Compared with the roughly 700-donor mean, donors in an Asian-associated ancestry cluster had fewer N-insertions in productive TCRs, according to a later genetic analysis. Presence/absence analyses assumed roughly uniform sequencing depth across donors, an assumption that may not hold. In vitro tests confirmed that a few of the cytomegalovirus-associated TCR beta chains recognize cytomegalovirus antigens. Linkage disequilibrium might explain the correlated functional status among segregating V segments, but an unknown experimental factor could not be ruled out. A further reported finding was that TCR beta sequences accurately predicted the HLA-A and HLA-B alleles for most subjects in the first cohort. Most CMV-associated TCR beta chains appeared to be HLA-restricted in a later analysis, and the HLA associations seemed to be driven largely by CMV exposure. The only immune exposure information available for the cohort was CMV serostatus. Because HLA typing was missing for some donors at each locus, association tests included only the typed subset. A total of 150 or so TCR beta chains were listed by the study as associated with cytomegalovirus. It was suggested by the authors that the approach could potentially be generalized to other disease states and immunological phenotypes. Most TCR sequences were observed very rarely across donors, whereas some public TCRs were present in many individuals. In an earlier analysis of over 550 of the donors, most TCR beta V segments were observed in productive rearrangements about 87% or about 30% of the time, broadly matching IMGT annotations. Specific HLA alleles were associated with 15,000 to 20,000 TCR beta sequences at a false discovery rate of 0.05 in a later analysis. When HLA alleles, especially DR and DQ, strongly co-occurred, TCR associations were difficult to assign to individual alleles. V-gene and J-gene trimming of TCR beta chains was associated with a missense DCLRE1C variant in a later genetic analysis, and the association was replicated in an independent cohort. Several of the top co-occurrence clusters appeared to be linked to parvovirus B19, influenza, CMV and Epstein-Barr virus, according to a later analysis. This cohort had only TCR beta chains sequenced, and the lack of alpha or paired-chain data limited which features could be detected. The earlier analysis of some 560 of the donors excluded approximately 17 rarely observed V segments, including chromosome 9 orphons, because counts were too low. The 87-base-pair reads could not distinguish some IMGT-functional V segments, including TRBV6-2 and TRBV6-3, so those segments were excluded.

Library creation used the immunoSEQ multiplex PCR assay. A mixture of 60 forward primers for TCR Vbeta segments and 13 reverse primers for TCR Jbeta segments was used in the multiplex PCR. A multiplex PCR assay on genomic DNA amplified the CDR3 region of rearranged TCR beta genes. Amplified TCR beta libraries were sequenced as 87-base-pair reads on the Illumina HiSeq System. On the authors' methods: A later analysis tallied roughly 76 million unique TCR beta chains across the 700 or so repertoires, and around 10 million of those chains were shared by two or more donors. Raw reads were error-corrected and collapsed into unique sequences by a nearest-neighbor algorithm in which closely related sequences were merged to remove PCR and sequencing errors. CDR3 sequences were aligned to IMGT reference sequences to assign V, D and J gene segments. Each retained sequence needed at least a six-nucleotide match to both a V gene segment and a J gene segment. A rearrangement was called productive if the CDR3 had no stop codons and remained in frame with V and J, and every other rearrangement was called non-productive. CDR3 was defined according to IMGT convention as the region running from the second conserved V-encoded cysteine to the conserved J-encoded phenylalanine. In an earlier analysis of some 550 of the donors, sequences lacking an unambiguous match to a single V gene segment were excluded. In an earlier analysis of almost 600 of the donors, a V segment was called functional when productive rearrangements were above 56.7%, and segregating when the standard deviation between donors exceeded 5%. To diagnose cytomegalovirus status from the catalog of TCR beta chain sequences, a statistical classification framework was built. A later analysis assigned V and J genes by comparing TCR nucleotide sequences with IMGT/GENE-DB human TR gene sequences. Using the TCRdist pipeline, a later analysis assigned CDR3 sequences along with most-parsimonious VDJ recombination scenarios. In a later analysis, each TCR beta chain was defined by its CDR3 amino acid sequence together with its V-gene family, and reads without a unique V-gene family were excluded. In a later analysis, fewer than 600 highly shared, low-generation-probability nucleotide sequences were removed to address suspected cross-contamination and a sequencing artifact. For each public chain, a later analysis derived a clonal expansion index from normalized ranks of inferred template counts within each repertoire. In a later analysis, generation probabilities were computed using a VDJ recombination model fitted to out-of-frame rearrangements, and the results were checked against IGoR. Hypergeometric tests were used in a later analysis to score TCR-TCR, TCR-HLA and TCR-CMV co-occurrence, with a repertoire-size bias correction applied to the TCR pairs. A later analysis estimated false discovery rates by permuting HLA or CMV assignments 20 times. A later analysis grouped co-occurring TCRs with DBSCAN, adding TCRdist sequence similarity when clustering within HLA-allele-positive subsets. Repertoires with fewer than 30,000 or more than 120,000 public chains, plus five repertoires with anomalous nucleotide sharing, were excluded from co-occurrence clustering. TCRdb carries this immuneACCESS record with in-frame sequences only. Its versions omit some clonotypes, under half of them owing to an unresolved V gene in the studies checked, with the rest unexplained. The V and J calls and clone size are taken from that table; D and trimming were inferred from the DNA. The sample data list about 130,000 clones, and roughly 15% of these were observed just once. About 3% of the sample comes from the top ten.

The cohort comprised around 700 healthy bone marrow donors. Cohort members were all nominally healthy when sampled, although unrecorded immune exposures were likely present. The donor tested CMV seropositive and was one of the 289 seropositive cohort members. Every donor gave a peripheral blood sample, and the peripheral blood mononuclear cells from that sample were used for TCR beta sequencing. The Qiagen DNeasy Blood Extraction Kit was used to extract genomic DNA from the blood cell samples. Sequencing used PBMCs. Recombination joined TRBV18 with TRBJ2-5; TRBD1 could be the D gene, as 5 bases match. The receptor was derived from a female donor in good health and CMV-seropositive. The nucleotide sequence reads as follows: TGTGCCAGCTCACCACAGACAGCCCAAGAGACCCAGTACTTC. Its protein product is CASSPQTAQETQYF.